These T cell receptor beta chains were read from a single sample in a study of metastatic and nonmetastatic thyroid tumors. MiXCR re-clonotyped the PCR reads for TCRdb. The sample includes around 20,000 clones, 10% to 11% of them seen just once. The sequencing input was blood. All receptors derive from a female donor with papillary thyroid cancer or a benign thyroid nodule (not recorded which). Some clones in this sample may be carry-over from other donors' samples. CDR3s include the opening cysteine and the closing phenylalanine or tryptophan. A D gene is named only where the DNA matches it firmly. A clone size is listed for some rows: how often the clone was seen (once, few, many), or a class if it is expanded.

>NA|many|TRBJ2-2|13|TRBV10-3
TGTGCCATCAGCCCTAGGGACACCGGGGAGCTGTTTTTT
CAISPRDTGELFF
>NA|NA|TRBJ1-3|16|TRBV6-1
TGTGCCAGCAGTGAAGGGAGAGCCGGCCGTGGAAACACCATATATTTT
CASSEGRAGRGNTIYF
>NA|many|TRBJ2-1|15|TRBV20-1
TGCAGTGCTAGCCTGGCGGGCCTACCCTACAATGAGCAGTTCTTC
CSASLAGLPYNEQFF
>NA|many|TRBJ2-7|15|TRBV3-1
TGTGCCAGCAGCCAAGGGATTTCGGGCCGGTACGAGCAGTACTTC
CASSQGISGRYEQYF
>NA|many|TRBJ1-6|14|TRBV5-4
TGTGCCAGCACCGCCCGTGGTTATAATTCACCCCTCCACTTT
CASTARGYNSPLHF
>NA|many|TRBJ2-3|15|TRBV9
TGTGCCAGCAGCGTAGACTCCCCCCTCACAGATACGCAGTATTTT
CASSVDSPLTDTQYF
>NA|many|TRBJ2-3|15|TRBV19
TGTGCCAGTAGTATTCTGGGGCTAGACACAGATACGCAGTATTTT
CASSILGLDTDTQYF
>NA|many|TRBJ2-6|15|TRBV9
TGTGCCAGCAGCGTAGGAGGGTCTGGGGCCAACGTCCTGACTTTC
CASSVGGSGANVLTF
>TRBD2|medium-sized|TRBJ2-3|17|TRBV27
TGTGCCAGCAGTTTCGGGACTAGCGGGACACGCACAGATACGCAGTATTTT
CASSFGTSGTRTDTQYF
>NA|many|TRBJ1-5|15|TRBV28
TGTGCCAGCAGTACCATCAGGGGCGCAAGTCAGCCCCAGCATTTT
CASSTIRGASQPQHF
>NA|medium-sized|TRBJ1-3|14|TRBV6-1
TGTGCCAGCCATGAGGCCTCCTCTGGAAACACCATATATTTT
CASHEASSGNTIYF
>NA|many|TRBJ2-7|15|TRBV30
TGTGCCTGGAGTGTAATGGGGACACTATACTACGAGCAGTACTTC
CAWSVMGTLYYEQYF
>TRBD1|medium-sized|TRBJ2-2|17|TRBV6-2/TRBV6-3
TGTGCCAGCAAGGTCCTGAGGGACAGGGTGGGCACCGGGGAGCTGTTTTTT
CASKVLRDRVGTGELFF
>TRBD1|many|TRBJ1-2|13|TRBV10-3
TGTGCCATCACCCAGGGGGTCACGGATGGCTACACCTTC
CAITQGVTDGYTF